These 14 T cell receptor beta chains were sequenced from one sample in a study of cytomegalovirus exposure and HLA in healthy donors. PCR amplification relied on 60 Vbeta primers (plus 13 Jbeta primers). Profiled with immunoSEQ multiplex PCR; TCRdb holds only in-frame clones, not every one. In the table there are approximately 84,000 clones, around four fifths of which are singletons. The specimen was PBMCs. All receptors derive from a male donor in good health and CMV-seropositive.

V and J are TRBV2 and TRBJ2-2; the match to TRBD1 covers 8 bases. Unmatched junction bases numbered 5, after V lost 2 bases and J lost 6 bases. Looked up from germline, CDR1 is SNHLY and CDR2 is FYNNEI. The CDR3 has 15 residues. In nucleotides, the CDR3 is TGTGCCAGCAGTGAACAGGGGGCTGCTCCCGGGGAGCTGTTTTTT. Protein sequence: CASSEQGAAPGELFF.

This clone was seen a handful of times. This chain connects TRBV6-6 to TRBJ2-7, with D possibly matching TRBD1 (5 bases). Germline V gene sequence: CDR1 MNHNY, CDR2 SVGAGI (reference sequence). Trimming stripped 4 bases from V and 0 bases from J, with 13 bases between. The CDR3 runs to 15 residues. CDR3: CASSFDDSSSYEQYF. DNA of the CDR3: TGTGCCAGCAGTTTCGACGACAGCAGCTCCTACGAGCAGTACTTC.

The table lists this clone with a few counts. CDR3 sequence (DNA): TGTGCCAGCAGCTACCCGGGACAGAAGAACACTGAAGCTTTCTTT. It specifies CASSYPGQKNTEAFF. The chain couples TRBV5-6 to TRBJ1-1; TRBD1 agrees at 7 bases. This CDR3 is built from 15 residues. Losses at the gene ends were 3 bases for V and 1 base for J; bases not matched to a gene: 6. Germline CDR1 reads SGHDT; CDR2 reads YYEEEE.

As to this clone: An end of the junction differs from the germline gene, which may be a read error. The CDR3: CSAIGTGGIF. CDR3 sequence (DNA): TGCAGTGCTATCGGGACAGGGGGGATATTC. V and J are TRBV20-1 and TRBJ2-7, with 11 nucleotides matching TRBD1. This CDR3 region has 10 residues. CDR1 DFQATT and CDR2 SNEGSKA come from the germline V gene (reference sequence).

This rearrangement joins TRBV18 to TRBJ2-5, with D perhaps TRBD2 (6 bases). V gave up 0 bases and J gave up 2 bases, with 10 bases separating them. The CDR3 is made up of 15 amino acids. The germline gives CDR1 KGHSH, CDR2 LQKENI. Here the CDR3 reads CASSPPGGSQETQYF. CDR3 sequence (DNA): TGTGCCAGCTCACCACCGGGGGGTTCACAAGAGACCCAGTACTTC.

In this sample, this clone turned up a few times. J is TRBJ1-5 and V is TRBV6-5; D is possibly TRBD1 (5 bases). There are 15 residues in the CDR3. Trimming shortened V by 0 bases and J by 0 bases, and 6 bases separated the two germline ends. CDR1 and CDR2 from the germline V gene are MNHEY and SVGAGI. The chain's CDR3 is CASSYSRDSNQPQHF. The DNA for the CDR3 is TGTGCCAGCAGTTACTCCAGGGATAGCAATCAGCCCCAGCATTTT.

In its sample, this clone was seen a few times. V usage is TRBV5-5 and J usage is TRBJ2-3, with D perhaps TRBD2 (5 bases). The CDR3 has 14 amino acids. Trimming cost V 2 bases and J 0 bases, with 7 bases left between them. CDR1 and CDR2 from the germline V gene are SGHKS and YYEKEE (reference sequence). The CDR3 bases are TGTGCCAGCAGCTTCGGCGGGAGCACAGATACGCAGTATTTT. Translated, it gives CASSFGGSTDTQYF.

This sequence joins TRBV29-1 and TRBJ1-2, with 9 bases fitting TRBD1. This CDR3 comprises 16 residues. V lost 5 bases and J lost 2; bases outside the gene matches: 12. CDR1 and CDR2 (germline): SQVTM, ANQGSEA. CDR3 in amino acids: CSVQVYSGTGNYGYTF. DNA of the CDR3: TGCAGCGTTCAGGTGTATTCCGGGACAGGGAACTATGGCTACACCTTC.

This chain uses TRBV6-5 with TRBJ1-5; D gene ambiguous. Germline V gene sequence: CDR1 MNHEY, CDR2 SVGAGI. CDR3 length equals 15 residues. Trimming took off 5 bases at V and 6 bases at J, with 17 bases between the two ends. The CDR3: CASSPESPQFQPQHF. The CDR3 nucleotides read TGTGCCAGCAGTCCTGAGAGCCCACAGTTTCAGCCCCAGCATTTT.

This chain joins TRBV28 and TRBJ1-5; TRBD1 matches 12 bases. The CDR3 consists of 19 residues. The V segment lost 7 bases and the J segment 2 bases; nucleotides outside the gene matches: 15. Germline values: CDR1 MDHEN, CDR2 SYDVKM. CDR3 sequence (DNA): TGTGCCAGCACCCCCCCCCGGGACAGGGGGCGATGGGGCAATCAGCCCCAGCATTTT. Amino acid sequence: CASTPPRDRGRWGNQPQHF.

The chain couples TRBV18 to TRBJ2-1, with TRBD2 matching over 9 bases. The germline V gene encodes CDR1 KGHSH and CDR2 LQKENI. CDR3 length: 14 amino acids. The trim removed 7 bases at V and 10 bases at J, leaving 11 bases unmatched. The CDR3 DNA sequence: TGTGCCAGCTTAGGGACTAGCCTCAATGCGGAGCAGTTCTTC. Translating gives CASLGTSLNAEQFF.

The CDR3 nucleotides read TGTGCCAGCAGACGGACAGGGGGAAGTCAGCCCCAGCATTTT. As protein: CASRRTGGSQPQHF. The genes are TRBV27 and TRBJ1-5; 10 bases match TRBD1. The CDR3 is 14 residues long. Unmatched junction bases numbered 5, after V lost 6 bases and J lost 6 bases. Germline lookup yields CDR1 MNHEY and CDR2 SMNVEV (reference sequence).

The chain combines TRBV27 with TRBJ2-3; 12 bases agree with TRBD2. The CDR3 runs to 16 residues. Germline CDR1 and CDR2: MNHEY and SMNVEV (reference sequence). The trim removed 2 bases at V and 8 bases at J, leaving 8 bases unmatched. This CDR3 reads CASSLASGRARGTQYF. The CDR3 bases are TGTGCCAGCAGTTTAGCTAGCGGGAGGGCCCGCGGTACGCAGTATTTT.

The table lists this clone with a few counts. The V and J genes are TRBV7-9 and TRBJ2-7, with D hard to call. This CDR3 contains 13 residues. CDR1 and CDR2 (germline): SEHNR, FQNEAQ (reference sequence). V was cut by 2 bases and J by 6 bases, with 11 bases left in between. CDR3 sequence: CASSLSGYIEQYF. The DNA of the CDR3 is TGTGCCAGCAGCTTATCGGGTTATATCGAGCAGTACTTC.